A single sample gave rise to the 26 T cell receptor beta chains below, sequenced in a study of blood T cell repertoires in COVID-19 (dated by TCRdb to 2019 to 2021). Library construction relied on the immunoSEQ multiplex PCR assay. The source is immuneACCESS, and TCRdb retained only in-frame sequences with V and J called. Part of the clones is not carried over; for the studies checked, unresolved V genes explain less than half of this, and the remainder is unexplained. The table for this sample lists tens of thousands of clones; 91% of them were counted only once. 3% to 3.5% of the sample is held by the ten biggest clonotypes. What was sequenced was peripheral blood. The receptors shown here come from a man aged 50-59 years with acute or convalescent COVID-19.

This chain joins TRBV2 and TRBJ2-3; TRBD2 matches at 9 bases. This CDR3 spans 15 amino acids. Germline loops: CDR1 SNHLY, CDR2 FYNNEI. J gave up 3 bases and V 5 bases, and 6 bases lay outside the gene matches. CDR3 amino acids: CASSRNSGGTDTQYF. DNA for the CDR3: TGTGCCAGCAGTAGGAATAGCGGGGGTACAGATACGCAGTATTTT.

A remark on this clone: Relative to the germline gene, one junction end is altered; a read error may explain this. The gene calls are TRBV5-5 and TRBJ1-4; TRBD1 is a possible D gene (5 bases). This CDR3 is 14 amino acids long. The germline V gene has CDR1 SGHKS and CDR2 YYEKEE (reference sequence). The DNA of the CDR3 is TGTGCCAGCGGCTTGGAGGGGCAGAGTGAAAAACTGTTTTTT. Translated, it gives CASGLEGQSEKLFF.

V is TRBV25-1 and J is TRBJ1-1; D gene unclear. This CDR3 contains 16 residues. In germline, CDR1 is MGHDK, CDR2 SYGVNS. The V end lost 5 bases, the J end lost 0 bases, and 16 bases lay between the germline ends. The CDR3 DNA is TGTGCCAGCAGTCTCCCTCCCGAGAAGCTGAACACTGAAGCTTTCTTT. Its protein product is CASSLPPEKLNTEAFF.

This chain connects TRBV5-1 to TRBJ2-1, with 16 bases fitting TRBD2. The CDR3 loop spans 15 amino acids. V dropped 4 bases and J dropped 7; count of bases not matched to a gene: 2. Germline V gene lookup returns CDR1 SGHRS and CDR2 YFSETQ. The CDR3 region is CASSEGLAGGNEQFF. In DNA, the CDR3 is TGCGCCAGCAGCGAGGGACTAGCGGGGGGGAATGAGCAGTTCTTC.

The chain uses TRBV2 and TRBJ1-1; 8 nucleotides line up with TRBD1. CDR3 length: 14 residues. Germline CDR1 reads SNHLY; CDR2 reads FYNNEI. The V and J ends lost 4 bases and 5 bases, in that order; junction bases with no gene match: 6. Here the CDR3 reads CASSGTGLRTEAFF. The CDR3, as DNA: TGTGCCAGCAGTGGGACAGGGCTGAGGACTGAAGCTTTCTTT.

The CDR3 loop reads CASSLRTGGAYNEQFF. The CDR3 DNA reads as TGTGCCAGCAGCTTACGTACTGGGGGGGCCTACAATGAGCAGTTCTTC. The chain links TRBV7-2 to TRBJ2-1; 7 bases are shared with TRBD2. The CDR3 length is 16 residues. The V and J ends lost 2 bases and 2 bases, in that order; junction bases with no gene match: 6. Per the germline V gene, CDR1 is SGHTA and CDR2 is FQGNSA.

The V gene is TRBV3-1 (or the pseudogene TRBV3-2), the J gene TRBJ2-5; possible D gene TRBD2, 5 bases. The germline V and J ends were trimmed by 2 bases and 12 bases, with 10 bases remaining between them. This CDR3 has 11 amino acids. CDR1 is LGHDT, CDR2 YNNKEL, per germline (reference sequence). In DNA form, the CDR3 reads TGTGCCAGCAGCCAAAGCGGTTCGGAGTACTTC. As protein: CASSQSGSEYF.

The chain is built from TRBV27 and TRBJ1-2; 7 bases line up with TRBD1. V lost 2 bases to trimming and J lost 0 bases; unmatched junction nucleotides: 9. Germline lookup yields CDR1 MNHEY and CDR2 SMNVEV (reference sequence). The CDR3 contains 17 residues. CDR3 nucleotides: TGTGCCAGCAGTTTACGGACAGGAGTAGAAGCTAACTATGGCTACACCTTC. Translation: CASSLRTGVEANYGYTF.

The rearrangement links TRBV2 to TRBJ2-7, with 10 bases fitting TRBD1. V shed 7 bases, J shed 6 bases, and the junction held 9 bases outside the gene matches. The CDR3 has 14 amino acids. From germline, CDR1 is SNHLY and CDR2 FYNNEI. CDR3: CASNLRTGGGEQYF. CDR3 in DNA: TGTGCCAGCAATCTTCGGACAGGGGGAGGCGAGCAGTACTTC.

J is TRBJ1-2 and V is TRBV30; 8 bases are a match to TRBD1. The CDR3 contains 16 residues. The V and J ends lost 0 bases and 7 bases, in that order; junction bases with no gene match: 13. CDR1 is GTSNPN, CDR2 SVGIG, per germline (reference sequence). The CDR3 DNA reads as TGTGCCTGGAGTGTACAGGAGAGACAGGGGCTAATTGGCTACACCTTC. It is translated as CAWSVQERQGLIGYTF.

The rearrangement joins TRBV18 to TRBJ2-2, with TRBD1 matching 9 bases. V was clipped by 0 bases and J by 6 bases; unmatched bases: 5. The CDR3 covers 16 residues. Germline-derived CDR1 and CDR2 are KGHSH and LQKENI. The CDR3 DNA follows: TGTGCCAGCTCACCACCGGGACAGGGTCCCGCCGGGGAGCTGTTTTTT. This encodes CASSPPGQGPAGELFF.

This chain joins TRBV18 and TRBJ2-3; no clear D. V lost 3 bases, J lost 0 bases, and 13 bases lay in between. The germline CDR1 and CDR2 sequences are KGHSH and LQKENI. The CDR3 totals 16 residues. CDR3 residues: CASSPVLQMSTDTQYF. The CDR3 bases are TGTGCCAGCTCACCCGTGCTGCAGATGAGCACAGATACGCAGTATTTT.

CDR3 nucleotides: TGTGCCAGCAGCTTAGCGGCCGCGGGGGTGGTCTACGAGCAGTACTTC. It codes for CASSLAAAGVVYEQYF. This chain joins TRBV7-2 and TRBJ2-7, with 7 bases lining up with TRBD2. Trimming at V came to 0 bases and at J to 3 bases, leaving 8 bases not matched to a gene. Germline V gene lookup returns CDR1 SGHTA and CDR2 FQGNSA. The CDR3 spans 16 residues.

This clone was seen just once. The CDR3 reads CAISEGQNTDTQYF. The CDR3 nucleotides are TGTGCCATCAGTGAGGGGCAGAACACAGATACGCAGTATTTT. This chain connects TRBV10-3 to TRBJ2-3; no clear D gene. Germline values: CDR1 ENHRY, CDR2 SYGVKD. V lost 2 bases and J lost 2, with 8 bases in between. The CDR3 is made up of 14 amino acids.

V is TRBV7-2 and J is TRBJ2-1; 8 bases are shared with TRBD2. V was pared by 0 bases and J by 1 base, with 8 bases of the junction left unmatched. Germline CDR1 reads SGHTA; CDR2 reads FQGNSA. This CDR3 has 18 residues. The CDR3 DNA follows: TGTGCCAGCAGCTTAGCTCGTTGGGCGGGGGGTTCCTACAATGAGCAGTTCTTC. It is translated as CASSLARWAGGSYNEQFF.

The chain carries TRBV10-2 and TRBJ1-3; D remains unclear. Germline-derived CDR1 and CDR2 are WSHSY and SAAADI. The CDR3 contains 15 residues. V lost 0 bases and J lost 0, with 6 bases in between. The CDR3 is CASSESGFSGNTIYF. The CDR3 region has the DNA TGCGCCAGCAGTGAGTCGGGCTTCTCTGGAAACACCATATATTTT.

The chain recombines TRBV24-1 with TRBJ2-5; 7 bases map to TRBD1. Germline V CDR1 and CDR2: KGHDR, SFDVKD. This CDR3 comprises 14 residues. Trimming cost V 5 bases and J 4 bases; bases outside gene matches: 6. Here the CDR3 reads CATSAPGQAETQYF. The CDR3 nucleotides are TGTGCCACCAGTGCCCCCGGACAGGCAGAGACCCAGTACTTC.

The chain is built from TRBV19 and TRBJ1-5; D not certain. The germline V gene has CDR1 LNHDA and CDR2 SQIVND (reference sequence). The V gene lost 6 bases and the J gene lost 4 bases, with 10 bases spanning the gap. The CDR3 runs 13 residues. The CDR3 nucleotides read TGTGCCAGTAGAGACTGGGTTAATCAGCCCCAGCATTTT. Amino acids: CASRDWVNQPQHF.

The chain has TRBV18 and TRBJ2-2; no clear D gene. Trimming took off 5 bases at V and 6 bases at J, with 10 bases between the two ends. The CDR3 has 13 amino acids. In germline, CDR1 is KGHSH, CDR2 LQKENI. The CDR3 sequence: CASSEVASGELFF. In nucleotides, the CDR3 is TGTGCCAGCTCAGAGGTAGCTTCCGGGGAGCTGTTTTTT.

The CDR3 nucleotides read TGTGCCAGCAGTTACACTATCCGCGGGGACTCGGGTACGCAGTATTTT. Amino acids: CASSYTIRGDSGTQYF. The rearrangement links TRBV6-5 to TRBJ2-3; tentatively, D is TRBD2 (6 bases). The germline V gene encodes CDR1 MNHEY and CDR2 SVGAGI. The CDR3 has 16 residues. Trimming cost V 2 bases and J 8 bases, with 20 bases left between them.

This chain links TRBV10-1 with TRBJ2-7, with D possibly being TRBD2 (6 bases). Germline values: CDR1 WNHNN, CDR2 SYGVQD (reference sequence). The CDR3 covers 15 residues. Trimming took off 2 bases at V and 0 bases at J, with 11 bases between the two ends. CDR3 region: CASSEGRDNSYEQYF. CDR3 DNA sequence: TGCGCCAGCAGTGAGGGGCGGGATAACTCCTACGAGCAGTACTTC.

The rearrangement joins TRBV2 to TRBJ2-2, with unresolved D. Germline V lookup: CDR1 SNHLY, CDR2 FYNNEI. This CDR3 contains 13 residues. The V and J ends lost 6 bases and 2 bases respectively, with 7 bases between them. This chain's CDR3 is CASRLTNTGELFF. CDR3 coding DNA: TGTGCCAGCAGACTTACTAACACCGGGGAGCTGTTTTTT.

The chain couples TRBV7-6 to TRBJ1-2; the match to TRBD1 covers 7 bases. The CDR3 has 15 amino acids. Germline V gene sequence: CDR1 SGHVS, CDR2 FNYEAQ. V gave up 7 bases and J gave up 7 bases; unmatched junction bases: 15. CDR3 residues: CASTRDQTGLGGYTF. The CDR3, as DNA: TGTGCCAGCACCCGGGACCAGACAGGGTTGGGTGGCTACACCTTC.

This clone was recorded once. Written as DNA, the CDR3 is TGTGCCAGCAGCCTCAGTACCAATGAGCAGTTCTTC. Encoded protein: CASSLSTNEQFF. The chain employs TRBV3-1 (or the pseudogene TRBV3-2) and TRBJ2-1; unclear D gene. Germline loops: CDR1 LGHDT, CDR2 YNNKEL (reference sequence). V was pared by 4 bases and J by 6 bases, with 7 bases between. This CDR3 region has 12 residues.

The V call is TRBV6-5, the J call TRBJ2-5, with 7 bases aligning to TRBD1. Germline CDR1 MNHEY, CDR2 SVGAGI. This CDR3 has 15 residues. J gave up 1 base and V 5 bases, and 7 bases lay outside the gene matches. The CDR3 protein is CASSRTRGPQETQYF. The CDR3 DNA is TGTGCCAGCAGTCGTACGAGGGGGCCCCAAGAGACCCAGTACTTC.

This rearrangement joins TRBV30 to TRBJ1-1; 8 bases line up with TRBD1. The CDR3 loop spans 13 amino acids. Germline values: CDR1 GTSNPN, CDR2 SVGIG (reference sequence). Losses at the gene ends were 4 bases for V and 1 base for J; bases not matched to a gene: 2. The CDR3 DNA reads TGTGCCTGGACTACAGGGGGGAACACTGAAGCTTTCTTT. Translating it yields CAWTTGGNTEAFF.